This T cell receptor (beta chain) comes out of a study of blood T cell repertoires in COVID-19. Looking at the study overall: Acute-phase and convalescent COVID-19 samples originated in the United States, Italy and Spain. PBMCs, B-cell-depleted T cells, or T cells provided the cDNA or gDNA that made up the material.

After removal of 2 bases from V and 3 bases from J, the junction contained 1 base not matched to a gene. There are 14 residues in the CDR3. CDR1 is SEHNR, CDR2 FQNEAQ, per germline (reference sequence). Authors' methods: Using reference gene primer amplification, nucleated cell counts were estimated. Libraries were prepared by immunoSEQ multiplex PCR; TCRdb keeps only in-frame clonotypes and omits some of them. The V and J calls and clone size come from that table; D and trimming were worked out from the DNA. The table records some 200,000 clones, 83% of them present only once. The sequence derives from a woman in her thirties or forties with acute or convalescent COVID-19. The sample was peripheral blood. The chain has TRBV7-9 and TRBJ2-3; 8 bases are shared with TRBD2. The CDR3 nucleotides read TGTGCCAGCAGCTTACCGGGAGGGACAGATACGCAGTATTTT. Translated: CASSLPGGTDTQYF.